This T cell receptor beta chain was sequenced during a study of OX40 agonist ivuxolimab in advanced cancers. Study-level information: The study gave patients intravenous ivuxolimab at 0.01 to 10 mg/kg every 2 weeks.

This table comes from immunoSEQ multiplex PCR, and its TCRdb copy is limited to in-frame clones, with some not included. The profile shows around 80,000 clones, more than 85% of them singletons. This sequence originates from an adult with an advanced solid tumor such as melanoma, head and neck, liver or kidney cancer. The sample was CD4+ or CD8+ T cells sorted from blood, taken in a trial of the OX40 agonist ivuxolimab.

CDR3 sequence (DNA): TGTGCCAGCAGCGAGGCGGGACTAGTCTATGGCTACACCTTC. It is translated as CASSEAGLVYGYTF. J is TRBJ1-2 and V is TRBV6-1, with D possibly being TRBD1 (5 bases). Looked up from germline, CDR1 is MNHNS and CDR2 is SASEGT. The length of the CDR3 is 14 residues. V lost 6 bases, J lost 4 bases, and 15 bases lay in between.